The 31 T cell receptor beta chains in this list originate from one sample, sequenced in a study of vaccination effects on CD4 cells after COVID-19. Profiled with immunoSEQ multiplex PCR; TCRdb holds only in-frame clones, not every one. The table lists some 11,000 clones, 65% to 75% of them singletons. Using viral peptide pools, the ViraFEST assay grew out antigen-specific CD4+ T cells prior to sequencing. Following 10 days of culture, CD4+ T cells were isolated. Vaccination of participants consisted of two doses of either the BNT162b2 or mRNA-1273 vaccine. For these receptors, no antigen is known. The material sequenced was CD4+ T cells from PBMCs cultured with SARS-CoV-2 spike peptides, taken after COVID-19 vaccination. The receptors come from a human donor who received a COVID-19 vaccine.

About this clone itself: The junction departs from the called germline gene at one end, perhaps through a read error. Here the CDR3 reads CASSPPWQGINPLDF. The CDR3 DNA sequence: TGTGCCAGCAGCCCCCCTTGGCAGGGCATAAATCCCTTGGACTTC. V usage is TRBV9 and J usage is TRBJ2-5, with D maybe TRBD1 (5 bases). Germline V gives CDR1 SGDLS, CDR2 YYNGEE. This CDR3 has 15 amino acids.

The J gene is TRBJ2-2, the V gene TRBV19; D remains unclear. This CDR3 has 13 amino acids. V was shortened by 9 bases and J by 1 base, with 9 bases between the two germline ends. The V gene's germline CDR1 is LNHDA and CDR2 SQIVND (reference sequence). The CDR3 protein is CASPGLNTGELFF. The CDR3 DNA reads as TGTGCCAGCCCGGGTCTGAACACCGGGGAGCTGTTTTTT.

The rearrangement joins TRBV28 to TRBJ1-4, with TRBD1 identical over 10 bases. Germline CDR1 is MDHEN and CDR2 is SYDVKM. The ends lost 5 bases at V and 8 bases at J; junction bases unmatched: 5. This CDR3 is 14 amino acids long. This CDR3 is CASSRDRGWEKLFF. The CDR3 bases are TGTGCCAGCAGTAGGGACAGGGGTTGGGAAAAACTGTTTTTT.

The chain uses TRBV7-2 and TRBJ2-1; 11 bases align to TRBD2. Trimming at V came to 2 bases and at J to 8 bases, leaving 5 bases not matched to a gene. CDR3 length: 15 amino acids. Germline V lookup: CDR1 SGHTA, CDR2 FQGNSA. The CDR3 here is CASSLPLAGVDEQFF. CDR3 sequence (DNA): TGTGCCAGCAGCTTACCACTAGCGGGGGTTGATGAGCAGTTCTTC.

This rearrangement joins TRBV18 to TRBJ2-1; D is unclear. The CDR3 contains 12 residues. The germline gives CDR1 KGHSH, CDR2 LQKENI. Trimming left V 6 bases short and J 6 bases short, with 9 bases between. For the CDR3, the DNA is TGTGCCAGCTCTCTGAGCCTCAATGAGCAGTTCTTC. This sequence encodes CASSLSLNEQFF. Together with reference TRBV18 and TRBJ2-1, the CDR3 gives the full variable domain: NAGVMQNPRHLVRRRGQEARLRCSPMKGHSHVYWYRQLPEEGLKFMVYLQKENIIDESGMPKERFSAEFPKEGPSILRIQQVVRGDSAAYFCASSLSLNEQFFGPGTRLTVL.

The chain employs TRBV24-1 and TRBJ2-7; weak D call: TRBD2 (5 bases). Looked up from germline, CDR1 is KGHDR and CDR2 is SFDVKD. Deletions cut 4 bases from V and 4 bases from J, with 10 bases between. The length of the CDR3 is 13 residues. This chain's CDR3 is CATSEPGTYEQYF. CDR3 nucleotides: TGTGCCACCAGTGAACCGGGAACTTACGAGCAGTACTTC.

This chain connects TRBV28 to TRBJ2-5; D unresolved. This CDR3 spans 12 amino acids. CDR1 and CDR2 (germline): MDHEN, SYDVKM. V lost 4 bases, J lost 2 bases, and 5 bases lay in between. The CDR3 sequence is CASSWAQETQYF. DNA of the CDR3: TGTGCCAGCAGTTGGGCGCAAGAGACCCAGTACTTC.

This CDR3 reads CASSLAYLSSYNEQFF. Written as DNA, the CDR3 is TGTGCCAGCAGCTTGGCCTACCTGAGCTCCTACAATGAGCAGTTCTTC. The rearrangement links TRBV5-8 to TRBJ2-1, with D uncertain. The V end was cut by 0 bases, the J end by 0 bases, with 10 bases between. The CDR3 runs 16 residues. Per the germline V gene, CDR1 is SGHTS and CDR2 is YDEGEE. Full variable domain (outside the CDR3, taken from reference TRBV5-8 and TRBJ2-1): EAGVTQSPTHLIKTRGQQATLRCSPISGHTSVYWYQQALGLGLQFLLWYDEGEERNRGNFPPRFSGRQFPNYSSELNVNALELEDSALYLCASSLAYLSSYNEQFFGPGTRLTVL.

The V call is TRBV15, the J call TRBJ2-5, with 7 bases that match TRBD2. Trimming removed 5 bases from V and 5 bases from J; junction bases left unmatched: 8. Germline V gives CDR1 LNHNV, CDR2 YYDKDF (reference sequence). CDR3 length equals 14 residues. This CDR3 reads CATSGRGGSETQYF. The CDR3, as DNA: TGTGCCACCAGCGGGAGAGGCGGGAGTGAGACCCAGTACTTC.

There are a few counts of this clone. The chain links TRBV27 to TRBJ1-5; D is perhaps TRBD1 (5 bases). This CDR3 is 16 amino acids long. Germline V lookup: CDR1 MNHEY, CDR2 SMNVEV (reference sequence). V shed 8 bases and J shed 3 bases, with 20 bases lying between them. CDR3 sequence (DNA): TGTGCCAGCTCACTTACGGGGGGTCCGACCAATCAGCCCCAGCATTTT. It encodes CASSLTGGPTNQPQHF.

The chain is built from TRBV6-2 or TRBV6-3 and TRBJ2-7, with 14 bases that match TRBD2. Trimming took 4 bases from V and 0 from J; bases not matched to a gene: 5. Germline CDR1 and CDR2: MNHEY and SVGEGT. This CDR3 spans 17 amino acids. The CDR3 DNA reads TGTGCCAGCAGTTCTCCGGGACTAGCGGGGGCCTCCTACGAGCAGTACTTC. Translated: CASSSPGLAGASYEQYF.

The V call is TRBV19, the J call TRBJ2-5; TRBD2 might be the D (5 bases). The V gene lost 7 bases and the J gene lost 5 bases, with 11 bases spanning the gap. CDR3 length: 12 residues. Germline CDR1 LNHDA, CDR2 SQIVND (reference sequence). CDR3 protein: CASNIARETQYF. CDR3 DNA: TGTGCCAGTAACATAGCGAGGGAGACCCAGTACTTC.

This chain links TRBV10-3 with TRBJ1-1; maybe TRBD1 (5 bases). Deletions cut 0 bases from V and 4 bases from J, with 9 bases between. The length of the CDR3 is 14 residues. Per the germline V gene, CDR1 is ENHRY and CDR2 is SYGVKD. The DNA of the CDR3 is TGTGCCATCAGTGAGTCCTACGGGGGCACTGAAGCTTTCTTT. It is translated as CAISESYGGTEAFF.

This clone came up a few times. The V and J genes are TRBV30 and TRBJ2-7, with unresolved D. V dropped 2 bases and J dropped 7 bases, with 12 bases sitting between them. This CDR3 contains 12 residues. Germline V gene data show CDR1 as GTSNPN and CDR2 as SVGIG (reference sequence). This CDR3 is CAWSSPWGEQYF. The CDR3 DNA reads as TGTGCCTGGAGTTCCCCTTGGGGTGAGCAGTACTTC.

The CDR3 is CASSHGRAHNEQFF. The DNA of the CDR3 is TGTGCCAGCAGTCACGGGAGGGCCCACAATGAGCAGTTCTTC. The V call is TRBV6-5, the J call TRBJ2-1; 8 bases fit TRBD2. V lost 5 bases to trimming and J lost 5 bases; unmatched junction nucleotides: 5. The CDR3 runs to 14 residues. The germline gives CDR1 MNHEY, CDR2 SVGAGI.

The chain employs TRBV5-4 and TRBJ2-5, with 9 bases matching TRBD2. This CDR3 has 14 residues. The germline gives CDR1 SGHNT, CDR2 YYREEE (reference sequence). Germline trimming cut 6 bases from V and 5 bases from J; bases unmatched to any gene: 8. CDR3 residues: CASTLAGEGETQYF. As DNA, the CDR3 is TGTGCCAGCACCTTAGCGGGGGAAGGGGAGACCCAGTACTTC.

CDR3 bases: TGCGCCAGCAGCTTGGAAGAGACCCAGTACTTC. Amino acid sequence: CASSLEETQYF. This chain connects TRBV5-1 to TRBJ2-5; no definite D call. Germline values: CDR1 SGHRS, CDR2 YFSETQ. V lost 0 bases and J lost 3, with 0 bases in between. The CDR3 is 11 residues long.

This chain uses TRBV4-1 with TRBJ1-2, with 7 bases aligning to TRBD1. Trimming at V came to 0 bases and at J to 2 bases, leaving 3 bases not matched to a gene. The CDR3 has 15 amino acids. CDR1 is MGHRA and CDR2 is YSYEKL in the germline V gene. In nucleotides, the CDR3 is TGCGCCAGCAGCCAAGATAACAGGGGAAACTATGGCTACACCTTC. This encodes CASSQDNRGNYGYTF.

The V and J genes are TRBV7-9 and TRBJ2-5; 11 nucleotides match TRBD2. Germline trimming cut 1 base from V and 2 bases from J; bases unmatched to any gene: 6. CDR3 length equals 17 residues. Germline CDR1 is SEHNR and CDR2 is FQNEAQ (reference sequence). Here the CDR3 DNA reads TGTGCCAGCAGCTTAGGTCTAGCGGGGGGCCTTCAAGAGACCCAGTACTTC. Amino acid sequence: CASSLGLAGGLQETQYF.

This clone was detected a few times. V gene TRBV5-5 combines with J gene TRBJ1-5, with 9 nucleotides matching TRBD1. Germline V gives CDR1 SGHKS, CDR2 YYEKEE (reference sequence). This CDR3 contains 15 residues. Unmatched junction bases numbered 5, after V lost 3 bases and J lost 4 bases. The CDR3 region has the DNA TGTGCCAGCAGCTGGGGGACAGGGAGAAATCAGCCCCAGCATTTT. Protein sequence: CASSWGTGRNQPQHF.

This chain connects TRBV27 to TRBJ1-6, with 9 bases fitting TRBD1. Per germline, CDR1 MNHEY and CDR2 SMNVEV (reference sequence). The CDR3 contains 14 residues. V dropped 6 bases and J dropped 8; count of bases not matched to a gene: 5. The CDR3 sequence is CASSIRDRDSPLHF. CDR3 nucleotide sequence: TGTGCCAGCAGCATCCGGGACAGGGATTCACCCCTCCACTTT.

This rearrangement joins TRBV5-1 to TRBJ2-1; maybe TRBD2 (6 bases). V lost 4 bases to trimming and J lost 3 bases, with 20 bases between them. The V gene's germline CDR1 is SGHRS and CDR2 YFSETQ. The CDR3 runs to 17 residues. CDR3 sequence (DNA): TGCGCCAGCAGCCCCGAGGTGGCCAGGAGGGACTACAATGAGCAGTTCTTC. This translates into CASSPEVARRDYNEQFF.

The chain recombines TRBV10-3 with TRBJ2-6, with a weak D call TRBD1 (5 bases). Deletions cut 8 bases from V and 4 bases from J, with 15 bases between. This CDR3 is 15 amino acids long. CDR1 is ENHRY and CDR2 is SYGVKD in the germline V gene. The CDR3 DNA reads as TGTGCCATCGGGGCAAGTCTGGGCGGGGCCAACGTCCTGACTTTC. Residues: CAIGASLGGANVLTF.

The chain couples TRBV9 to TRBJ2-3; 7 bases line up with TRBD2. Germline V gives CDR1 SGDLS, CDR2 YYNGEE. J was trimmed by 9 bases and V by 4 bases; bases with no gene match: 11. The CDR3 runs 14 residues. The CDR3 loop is CASSPPGGHVTQYF. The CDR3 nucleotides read TGTGCCAGCAGCCCCCCGGGAGGCCATGTCACGCAGTATTTT. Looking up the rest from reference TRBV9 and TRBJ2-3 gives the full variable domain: DSGVTQTPKHLITATGQRVTLRCSPRSGDLSVYWYQQSLDQGLQFLIQYYNGEERAKGNILERFSAQQFPDLHSELNLSSLELGDSALYFCASSPPGGHVTQYFGPGTRLTVL.

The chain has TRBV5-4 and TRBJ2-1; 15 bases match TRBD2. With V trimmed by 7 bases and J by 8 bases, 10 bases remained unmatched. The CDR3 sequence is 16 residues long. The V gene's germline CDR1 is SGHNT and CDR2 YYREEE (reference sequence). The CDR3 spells CASLRTSGGVRDEQFF. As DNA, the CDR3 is TGTGCCAGCCTAAGGACTAGCGGGGGGGTCAGGGATGAGCAGTTCTTC.

CDR3 DNA sequence: TGTGCCAGTCTCCCCGCGACAGGAAGGATTACTGAAGCTTTCTTT. Its translation: CASLPATGRITEAFF. The J gene is TRBJ1-1, the V gene TRBV19; maybe TRBD1 (6 bases). Deletions cut 8 bases from V and 5 bases from J, with 21 bases between. This CDR3 contains 15 residues. CDR1 is LNHDA, CDR2 SQIVND, per germline (reference sequence).

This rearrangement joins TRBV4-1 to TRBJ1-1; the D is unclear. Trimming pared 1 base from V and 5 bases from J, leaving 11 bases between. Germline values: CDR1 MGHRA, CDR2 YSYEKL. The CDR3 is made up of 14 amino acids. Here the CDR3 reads CASSQVGRETEAFF. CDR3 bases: TGCGCCAGCAGCCAAGTGGGGAGGGAAACTGAAGCTTTCTTT.

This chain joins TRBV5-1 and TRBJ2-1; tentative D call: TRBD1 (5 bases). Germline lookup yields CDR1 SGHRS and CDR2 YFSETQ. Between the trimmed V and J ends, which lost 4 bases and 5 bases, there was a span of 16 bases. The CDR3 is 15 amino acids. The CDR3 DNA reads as TGCGCCAGCAGCCCACAGGCCCTAAGTGACAATGAGCAGTTCTTC. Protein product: CASSPQALSDNEQFF.

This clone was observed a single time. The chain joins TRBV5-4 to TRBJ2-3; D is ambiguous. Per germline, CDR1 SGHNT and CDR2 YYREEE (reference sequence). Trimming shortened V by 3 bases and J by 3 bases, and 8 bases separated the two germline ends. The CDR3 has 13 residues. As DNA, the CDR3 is TGTGCCAGCAGCTCGTCCAGGACAGATACGCAGTATTTT. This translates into CASSSSRTDTQYF.

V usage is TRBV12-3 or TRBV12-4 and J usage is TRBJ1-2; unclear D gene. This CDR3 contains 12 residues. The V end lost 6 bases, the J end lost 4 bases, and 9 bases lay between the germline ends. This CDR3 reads CASSPGFYGYTF. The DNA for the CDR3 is TGTGCCAGCAGCCCAGGTTTCTATGGCTACACCTTC.

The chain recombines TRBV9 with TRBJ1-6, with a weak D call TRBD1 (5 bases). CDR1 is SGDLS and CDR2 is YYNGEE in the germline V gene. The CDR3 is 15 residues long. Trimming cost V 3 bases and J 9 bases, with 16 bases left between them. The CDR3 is CASSGGRGFSSPLHF. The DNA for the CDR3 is TGTGCCAGCAGCGGAGGACGGGGCTTTAGTTCACCCCTCCACTTT.